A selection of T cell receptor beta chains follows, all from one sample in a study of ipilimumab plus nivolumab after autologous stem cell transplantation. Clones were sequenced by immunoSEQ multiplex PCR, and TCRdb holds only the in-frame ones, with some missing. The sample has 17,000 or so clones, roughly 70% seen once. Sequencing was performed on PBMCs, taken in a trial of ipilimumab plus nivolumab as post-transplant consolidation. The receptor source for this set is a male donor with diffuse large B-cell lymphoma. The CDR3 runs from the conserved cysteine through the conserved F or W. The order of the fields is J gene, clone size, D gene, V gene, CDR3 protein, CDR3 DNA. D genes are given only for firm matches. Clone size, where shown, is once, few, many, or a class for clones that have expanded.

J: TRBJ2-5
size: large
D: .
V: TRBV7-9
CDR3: CAALFPGRETQYF
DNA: TGTGCCGCGCTGTTTCCGGGTCGGGAGACCCAGTACTTC

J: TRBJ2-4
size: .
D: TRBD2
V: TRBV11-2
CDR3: CASSRATGRDIQYF
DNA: TGTGCCAGCAGCCGGGCGACGGGGAGGGACATTCAGTACTTC

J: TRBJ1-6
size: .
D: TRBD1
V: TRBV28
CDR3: CASSLQGEGSPLHF
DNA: TGTGCCAGCAGTTTACAGGGGGAGGGATCACCCCTCCACTTT

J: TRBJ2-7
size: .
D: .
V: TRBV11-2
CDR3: CASSGTGSYEQYF
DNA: TGTGCCAGCAGCGGAACAGGGTCCTACGAGCAGTACTTC

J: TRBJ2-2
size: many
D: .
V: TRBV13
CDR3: CASSPPFTGELFF
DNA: TGTGCCAGCAGCCCCCCCTTCACCGGGGAGCTGTTTTTT

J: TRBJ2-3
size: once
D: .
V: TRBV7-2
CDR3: CASSFPGPTQYF
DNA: TGTGCCAGCAGCTTTCCGGGGCCGACGCAGTATTTT

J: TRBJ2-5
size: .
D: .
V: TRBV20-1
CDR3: CSASPGETQYF
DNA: TGCAGTGCCTCGCCGGGAGAGACCCAGTACTTC

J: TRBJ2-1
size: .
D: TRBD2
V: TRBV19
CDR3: CASSTHSGGGYNEQFF
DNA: TGTGCCAGTAGTACCCATAGCGGGGGGGGATACAATGAGCAGTTCTTC

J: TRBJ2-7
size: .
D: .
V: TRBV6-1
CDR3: CASSDRVRMTSYEQYF
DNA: TGTGCCAGCAGTGATAGGGTTAGGATGACTTCCTACGAGCAGTACTTC

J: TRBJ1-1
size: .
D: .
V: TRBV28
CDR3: CASRLTMNTEAFF
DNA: TGTGCCAGCAGACTGACAATGAACACTGAAGCTTTCTTT

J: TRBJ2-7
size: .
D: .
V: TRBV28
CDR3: CASSSDSYEQYF
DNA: TGTGCCAGCAGTTCCGATTCCTACGAGCAGTACTTC

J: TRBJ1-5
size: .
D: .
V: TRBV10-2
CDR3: CASVSGLNQPQHF
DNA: TGCGCCAGCGTTTCAGGCCTTAATCAGCCCCAGCATTTT

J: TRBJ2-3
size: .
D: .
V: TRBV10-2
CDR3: CASSGTGGLTDTQYF
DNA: TGCGCCAGCAGTGGTACGGGGGGCCTCACAGATACGCAGTATTTT

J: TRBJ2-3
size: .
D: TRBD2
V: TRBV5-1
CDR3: CASGDYTDTQYF
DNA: TGCGCCAGCGGGGACTATACAGATACGCAGTATTTT

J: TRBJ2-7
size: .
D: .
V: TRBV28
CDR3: CATGVGVSGSYEQYF
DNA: TGTGCCACCGGGGTCGGGGTATCGGGCTCCTACGAGCAGTACTTC

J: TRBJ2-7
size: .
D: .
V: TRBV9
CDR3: CASSMTYEQYF
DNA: TGTGCCAGCAGCATGACCTACGAGCAGTACTTC

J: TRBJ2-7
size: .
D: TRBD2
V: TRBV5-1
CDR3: CASSLGLAGGPEQYF
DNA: TGCGCCAGCAGCTTGGGACTAGCGGGGGGCCCCGAGCAGTACTTC

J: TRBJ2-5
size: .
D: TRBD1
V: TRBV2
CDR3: CASSSGQGEETQYF
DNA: TGTGCCAGCAGTTCGGGACAGGGGGAAGAGACCCAGTACTTC

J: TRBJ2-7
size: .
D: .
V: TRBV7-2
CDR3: CASSLEQRSYEQYF
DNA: TGTGCCAGCAGCTTAGAACAGCGTTCCTACGAGCAGTACTTC

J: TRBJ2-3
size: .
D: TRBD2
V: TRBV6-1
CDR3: CASSEFGLAGGPYTQYF
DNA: TGTGCCAGCAGTGAGTTCGGACTAGCGGGGGGGCCGTATACGCAGTATTTT

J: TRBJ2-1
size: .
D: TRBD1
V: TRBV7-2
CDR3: CASSSGTGVNEQFF
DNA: TGTGCCAGCAGCTCGGGGACAGGGGTTAATGAGCAGTTCTTC

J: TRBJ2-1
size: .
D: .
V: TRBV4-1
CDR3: CASSPGGRVFSYNEQFF
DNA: TGCGCCAGCAGTCCCGGGGGTAGAGTCTTCTCCTACAATGAGCAGTTCTTC

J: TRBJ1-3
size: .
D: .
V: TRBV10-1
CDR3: CASSRDQAGNTIYF
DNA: TGCGCCAGCAGCAGGGACCAAGCTGGAAACACCATATATTTT

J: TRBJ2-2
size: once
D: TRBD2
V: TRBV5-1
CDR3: CASSRGTSGLNTGELFF
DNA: TGCGCCAGCAGTCGAGGGACTAGCGGACTGAACACCGGGGAGCTGTTTTTT

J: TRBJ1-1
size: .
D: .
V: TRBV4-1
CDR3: CASSQLPGPNTEAFF
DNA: TGCGCCAGCAGCCAGTTACCGGGCCCGAACACTGAAGCTTTCTTT

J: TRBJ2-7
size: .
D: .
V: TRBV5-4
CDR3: CASSKPGLELGEQYF
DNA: TGTGCCAGCAGCAAGCCGGGACTGGAATTGGGCGAGCAGTACTTC

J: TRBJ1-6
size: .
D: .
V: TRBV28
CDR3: CASSLRQFNSPLHF
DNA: TGTGCCAGCAGTTTAAGGCAGTTCAATTCACCCCTCCACTTT

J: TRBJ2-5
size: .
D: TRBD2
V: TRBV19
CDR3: CASSIAGGGRETQYF
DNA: TGTGCCAGTAGTATCGCTGGCGGGGGTCGGGAGACCCAGTACTTC